This T cell receptor beta chain was profiled in a study of OX40 agonist ivuxolimab in advanced cancers. Study details: Patients were dosed intravenously with ivuxolimab at 0.01 to 10 mg/kg every 2 weeks. Eligibility admitted prior anti-PD-1, anti-PD-L1 or anti-CTLA-4 therapy; approximately 40% had some. Partial responses were seen in three patients, one with hepatocellular carcinoma and two with cutaneous melanoma.

Sequenced by immunoSEQ multiplex PCR; TCRdb stores in-frame clones only, minus some. The repertoire has tens of thousands of clones, approximately 90% of them found once; the top ten carry over 10%. With respect to this clone: The antigen is not known.

Trimming took 5 bases from V and 6 from J, leaving 21 bases between them. Per the germline V gene, CDR1 is MDHEN and CDR2 is SYDVKM. The CDR3 has 16 amino acids. Overall study results and limits: The authors did not determine the antigen specificity of the expanded peripheral T cells.

The clonotype originates from an adult with an advanced solid tumor such as melanoma, head and neck, liver or kidney cancer. The chain links TRBV28 to TRBJ2-3; no clear D gene. The sequences come from CD4+ or CD8+ T cells sorted from blood, collected in a trial of the OX40 agonist ivuxolimab. The CDR3 is CASSPLVGPKADTQYF. In DNA, the CDR3 is TGTGCCAGCAGTCCGCTCGTTGGGCCCAAGGCGGATACGCAGTATTTT.